Shown below are 24 T cell receptor beta chains from a single sample sequenced in a study of CD8+ T cells in alopecia areata. The treatment denotes: oral pan-JAK inhibitor, 5-10 mg twice daily. Extraction and reverse transcription of RNA yielded cDNA as the sequencing template. TCRdb's copy holds only in-frame clones and misses some; the assay was immunoSEQ multiplex PCR. The sample includes some 200,000 clones, around two fifths of them seen just once. This specimen was CD4+ T cells sorted from blood, taken at approximately week 37, from a patient treated with tofacitinib. All receptors come from a human donor with alopecia areata.

The V and J genes are TRBV27 and TRBJ2-5; D may correspond to TRBD1 or TRBD2 (6 bases each). The germline V gene has CDR1 MNHEY and CDR2 SMNVEV (reference sequence). V gave up 3 bases and J gave up 5 bases, with 19 bases separating them. The length of the CDR3 is 16 residues. As DNA, the CDR3 is TGTGCCAGCAGTTTCAGAGGGGGGACCGAGCGGGAGACCCAGTACTTC. The encoded protein is CASSFRGGTERETQYF.

The chain uses TRBV6-1 and TRBJ1-2, with D possibly matching TRBD1 (5 bases). CDR1 MNHNS and CDR2 SASEGT come from the germline V gene. V was trimmed by 4 bases and J by 6 bases, leaving 18 bases between them. The length of the CDR3 is 15 residues. CDR3 region: CASSAYYKGTDGYTF. DNA for the CDR3: TGTGCCAGCAGTGCCTACTACAAAGGGACGGATGGCTACACCTTC.

V is TRBV4-1 and J is TRBJ1-5, with D unresolved. The V end lost 0 bases, the J end lost 7 bases, and 16 bases lay between the germline ends. The CDR3 spans 16 residues. Per germline, CDR1 MGHRA and CDR2 YSYEKL. CDR3 in amino acids: CASSQEIGLFLQPQHF. The CDR3 nucleotides are TGCGCCAGCAGCCAAGAGATCGGCCTCTTTCTCCAGCCCCAGCATTTT.

This clone was observed many times. This chain connects TRBV20-1 to TRBJ2-5, with D unresolved. This CDR3 spans 10 amino acids. Germline CDR1 reads DFQATT; CDR2 reads SNEGSKA (reference sequence). Trimming took off 4 bases at V and 6 bases at J, with 6 bases between the two ends. CDR3 amino acids: CSATRKTQYF. In DNA, the CDR3 is TGCAGTGCTACCCGTAAGACCCAGTACTTC.

J is TRBJ1-2 and V is TRBV30, with D hard to call. V dropped 2 bases and J dropped 5 bases, with 9 bases sitting between them. CDR1 and CDR2 from the germline V gene are GTSNPN and SVGIG (reference sequence). There are 12 residues in the CDR3. The CDR3 is CAWSPRGYGYTF. The DNA for the CDR3 is TGTGCCTGGAGTCCCCGGGGATATGGCTACACCTTC.

This clone was seen more than once but under ten times. The genes are TRBV11-2 and TRBJ2-6; D call uncertain. Deletions cut 0 bases from V and 4 bases from J, with 10 bases between. The germline V gene encodes CDR1 SGHAT and CDR2 FQNNGV. CDR3 length: 16 amino acids. CDR3 sequence (DNA): TGTGCCAGCAGCTTAGAAAGGCGGTTCGGGGCCAACGTCCTGACTTTC. It encodes CASSLERRFGANVLTF.

This clone occurred once. The chain recombines TRBV27 with TRBJ2-5; 7 nucleotides align to TRBD2. This CDR3 contains 15 residues. The germline V gene has CDR1 MNHEY and CDR2 SMNVEV (reference sequence). V was clipped by 3 bases and J by 5 bases; unmatched bases: 9. The CDR3 nucleotides are TGTGCCAGCAGTTTGTACGGGAGGAGGTCGGAGACCCAGTACTTC. This codes for CASSLYGRRSETQYF.

This clone appeared a few times. The V call is TRBV7-9, the J call TRBJ2-5, with 10 bases matching TRBD1. The germline gives CDR1 SEHNR, CDR2 FQNEAQ (reference sequence). The CDR3 runs to 16 residues. The ends lost 5 bases at V and 5 bases at J; junction bases unmatched: 11. DNA for the CDR3: TGTGCCAGCAGCCAATCCCCCGGGACAGGGGAGGAGACCCAGTACTTC. Translation: CASSQSPGTGEETQYF.

This chain uses TRBV5-4 with TRBJ2-7; D may be TRBD1 or TRBD2 (5 bases each). The V end was cut by 1 base, the J end by 5 bases, with 19 bases between. The CDR3 runs 16 residues. Germline CDR1 is SGHNT and CDR2 is YYREEE (reference sequence). The CDR3 is CASSLRQGRPRDEQYF. The CDR3 DNA sequence: TGTGCCAGCAGCTTGCGGCAGGGACGACCTCGGGACGAGCAGTACTTC.

This clone was seen more than once but under ten times. Other DNA sequences of this sample code for an identical CDR3. The chain is built from TRBV29-1 and TRBJ2-1; D ambiguous. The germline V gene has CDR1 SQVTM and CDR2 ANQGSEA. The CDR3 runs to 11 residues. The V end was cut by 4 bases, the J end by 3 bases, with 4 bases between. CDR3 in DNA: TGCAGCGTTGGGGGCTACAATGAGCAGTTCTTC. Translating gives CSVGGYNEQFF.

The chain is built from TRBV29-1 and TRBJ2-3; D is ambiguous. The CDR3 contains 11 residues. V shed 4 bases and J shed 2 bases, with 4 bases lying between them. The germline gives CDR1 SQVTM, CDR2 ANQGSEA. CDR3 sequence reads: CSVANTDTQYF. DNA for the CDR3: TGCAGCGTTGCCAACACAGATACGCAGTATTTT.

This clone has only one observation. This chain uses TRBV6-5 with TRBJ1-1, with TRBD1 as a possible D gene (6 bases). This CDR3 is built from 14 residues. V was trimmed by 6 bases and J by 0 bases, leaving 11 bases between them. Germline loops: CDR1 MNHEY, CDR2 SVGAGI. The CDR3 nucleotides are TGTGCCAGCAGACCCAGGGGTATGAACACTGAAGCTTTCTTT. It translates to CASRPRGMNTEAFF.

The genes are TRBV7-2 and TRBJ2-7, with TRBD1 matching 11 bases. CDR3 size: 14 residues. Germline trimming cut 5 bases from V and 4 bases from J; bases unmatched to any gene: 4. Looked up from germline, CDR1 is SGHTA and CDR2 is FQGNSA. The DNA of the CDR3 is TGTGCCAGCAGCAAGGACAGGGGGCAATACGAGCAGTACTTC. Its translation: CASSKDRGQYEQYF.

J is TRBJ1-1 and V is TRBV19; no definite D call. Trimming removed 0 bases at V and 3 bases at J, with 8 bases between. The CDR3 is 14 residues long. From germline, CDR1 is LNHDA and CDR2 SQIVND (reference sequence). The CDR3 nucleotides are TGTGCCAGTAGTATAGAAGGACGGCACACTGAAGCTTTCTTT. The encoded protein is CASSIEGRHTEAFF.

There are a few counts of this clone. The V call is TRBV7-8, the J call TRBJ2-1; 11 bases map to TRBD1. The CDR3 contains 15 residues. Germline values: CDR1 SGHVS, CDR2 FQNEAQ. After removal of 5 bases from V and 10 bases from J, the junction contained 10 bases not matched to a gene. The CDR3: CASSLRDRGALEQFF. The CDR3 nucleotides are TGTGCCAGCAGCCTCCGGGACAGGGGGGCATTGGAGCAGTTCTTC. The full variable domain, with the rest looked up from reference TRBV7-8 and TRBJ2-1, is GAGVSQSPRYKVAKRGQDVALRCDPISGHVSLFWYQQALGQGPEFLTYFQNEAQLDKSGLPSDRFFAERPEGSVSTLKIQRTQQEDSAVYLCASSLRDRGALEQFFGPGTRLTVL.

The chain combines TRBV20-1 with TRBJ1-1; 8 positions match TRBD1. The V segment lost 5 bases and the J segment 8 bases; nucleotides outside the gene matches: 4. CDR3 length: 11 residues. CDR1 is DFQATT and CDR2 is SNEGSKA in the germline V gene (reference sequence). The CDR3 region has the DNA TGCAGTGCTGGGGACAGGATGGAAGCTTTCTTT. This encodes CSAGDRMEAFF.

CDR3 loop: CASRPTGAGNQPQHF. Here the CDR3 DNA reads TGTGCCAGCAGGCCCACAGGGGCAGGAAATCAGCCCCAGCATTTT. The gene calls are TRBV28 and TRBJ1-5, with TRBD1 identical over 7 bases. Germline-derived CDR1 and CDR2 are MDHEN and SYDVKM. This CDR3 has 15 residues. J was trimmed by 4 bases and V by 6 bases; bases with no gene match: 9. The full variable domain, in which reference TRBV28 and TRBJ1-5 provide the parts outside the CDR3, is DVKVTQSSRYLVKRTGEKVFLECVQDMDHENMFWYRQDPGLGLRLIYFSYDVKMKEKGDIPEGYSVSREKKERFSLILESASTNQTSMYLCASRPTGAGNQPQHFGDGTRLSIL.

This clone came up a few times. V and J are TRBV5-1 and TRBJ2-3; a possible D gene is TRBD2 (5 bases). V lost 4 bases, J lost 4 bases, and 16 bases lay in between. Germline-derived CDR1 and CDR2 are SGHRS and YFSETQ. The CDR3 covers 15 residues. Here the CDR3 DNA reads TGCGCCAGCAGCCCCACGACTAACCCCCCAGATACGCAGTATTTT. Protein sequence: CASSPTTNPPDTQYF.

V and J are TRBV30 and TRBJ1-5; TRBD1 agrees at 8 bases. The V gene's germline CDR1 is GTSNPN and CDR2 SVGIG (reference sequence). This CDR3 has 14 amino acids. J gave up 2 bases and V 3 bases, and 3 bases lay outside the gene matches. In DNA, the CDR3 is TGTGCCTGGAGCCAGGACAGGGGCAATCAGCCCCAGCATTTT. Amino acid sequence: CAWSQDRGNQPQHF.

The sample holds a few counts of this clone. J is TRBJ1-2 and V is TRBV7-2; D gene ambiguous. Trimming cost V 7 bases and J 7 bases, with 16 bases left between them. Germline CDR1 is SGHTA and CDR2 is FQGNSA. The CDR3 length is 13 residues. The CDR3 is CASTILAPTGYTF. CDR3 coding DNA: TGTGCCAGCACCATCCTGGCCCCAACTGGCTACACCTTC. The full variable domain, completed using reference TRBV7-2 and TRBJ1-2, is GAGVSQSPSNKVTEKGKDVELRCDPISGHTALYWYRQSLGQGLEFLIYFQGNSAPDKSGLPSDRFSAERTGGSVSTLTIQRTQQEDSAVYLCASTILAPTGYTFGSGTRLTVV.

The chain combines TRBV29-1 with TRBJ2-5, with 8 bases identical to TRBD2. Per germline, CDR1 SQVTM and CDR2 ANQGSEA. V was pared by 3 bases and J by 4 bases, with 13 bases of the junction left unmatched. CDR3 length: 16 amino acids. The chain's CDR3 is CSVEWSGGGFAETQYF. CDR3 DNA: TGCAGCGTTGAGTGGAGCGGGGGAGGTTTCGCAGAGACCCAGTACTTC.

This rearrangement joins TRBV5-1 to TRBJ1-4; the D gene is possibly TRBD1 (5 bases). Per germline, CDR1 SGHRS and CDR2 YFSETQ. The CDR3 consists of 15 residues. V was cut by 1 base and J by 3 bases, with 10 bases left in between. The CDR3 DNA reads as TGCGCCAGCAGCTTGATGGCAGGGTCTAATGAAAAACTGTTTTTT. Encoded protein: CASSLMAGSNEKLFF.

This clone occurred a few times. The CDR3 DNA follows: TGCAGCGTTGGCCCCAGTCCCTATGGCTACACCTTC. It yields the protein CSVGPSPYGYTF. V is TRBV29-1 and J is TRBJ1-2; no reliable D call. CDR1 SQVTM and CDR2 ANQGSEA come from the germline V gene. The CDR3 has 12 amino acids. V was trimmed by 4 bases and J by 4 bases, leaving 10 bases between them.

This chain connects TRBV7-2 to TRBJ2-2; D gene uncertain. CDR3 length equals 16 residues. Trimming pared 1 base from V and 6 bases from J, leaving 15 bases between. Per germline, CDR1 SGHTA and CDR2 FQGNSA. Written as DNA, the CDR3 is TGTGCCAGCAGCTTAGGTTTAACAGCACGACCCGGGGAGCTGTTTTTT. Protein product: CASSLGLTARPGELFF.